The text below deals with one T cell receptor (beta chain). Its antigen is currently unknown. Samples from alopecia areata patients were lesional scalp punch biopsies and peripheral blood. The sample originates from a study of CD8+ T cells in alopecia areata. On the study more broadly: Tofacitinib was given for 6 to 18 months, then stopped for 6 months.

Sequencing relied on a cDNA template that was reverse transcribed from extracted RNA. Assay: immunoSEQ multiplex PCR; the TCRdb copy retains only in-frame clones and omits some. The data hold some 130,000 clones, with more than 40% observed a single time. This CDR3 has 14 amino acids. Germline V gene sequence: CDR1 GTSNPN, CDR2 SVGIG (reference sequence). V dropped 3 bases and J dropped 0 bases, with 11 bases sitting between them. Whole-study results and caveats: Shared TCR sequences were less clear between patients than in mice, possibly partly from HLA diversity.

This clonotype originated in a human donor with alopecia areata. The chain carries TRBV30 and TRBJ1-1, with D uncertain. This sample comprised CD8+ T cells sorted from blood, obtained at week 0. As DNA, the CDR3 is TGTGCCTGGAGCGTCGGCGGGATGAACACTGAAGCTTTCTTT. It specifies CAWSVGGMNTEAFF.